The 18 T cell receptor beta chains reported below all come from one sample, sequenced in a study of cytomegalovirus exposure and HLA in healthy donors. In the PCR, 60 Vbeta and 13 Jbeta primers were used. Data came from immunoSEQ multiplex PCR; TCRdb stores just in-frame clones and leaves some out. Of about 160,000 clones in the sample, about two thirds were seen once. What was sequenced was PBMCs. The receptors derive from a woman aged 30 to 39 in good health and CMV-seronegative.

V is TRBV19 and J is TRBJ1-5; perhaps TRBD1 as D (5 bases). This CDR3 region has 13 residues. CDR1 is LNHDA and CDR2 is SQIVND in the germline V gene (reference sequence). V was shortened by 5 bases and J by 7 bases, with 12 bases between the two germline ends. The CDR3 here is CASSSGVWQPQHF. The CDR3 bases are TGTGCCAGTAGTTCGGGGGTATGGCAGCCCCAGCATTTT. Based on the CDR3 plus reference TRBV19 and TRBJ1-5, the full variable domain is DGGITQSPKYLFRKEGQNVTLSCEQNLNHDAMYWYRQDPGQGLRLIYYSQIVNDFQKGDIAEGYSVSREKKESFPLTVTSAQKNPTAFYLCASSSGVWQPQHFGDGTRLSIL.

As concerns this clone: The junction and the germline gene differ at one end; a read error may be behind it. CDR3 loop: CASTLWEGGLNF. Written as DNA, the CDR3 is TGTGCCAGCACCCTATGGGAGGGAGGACTTAACTTT. The chain is built from TRBV28 and TRBJ1-1; D remains unclear. The CDR3 runs to 12 residues. The germline gives CDR1 MDHEN, CDR2 SYDVKM.

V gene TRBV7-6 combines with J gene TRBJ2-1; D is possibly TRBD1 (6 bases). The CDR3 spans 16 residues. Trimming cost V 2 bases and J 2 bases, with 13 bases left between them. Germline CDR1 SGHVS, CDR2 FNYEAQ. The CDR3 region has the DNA TGTGCCAGCAGCTTATCCGGGACACCTGCCTACAATGAGCAGTTCTTC. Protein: CASSLSGTPAYNEQFF.

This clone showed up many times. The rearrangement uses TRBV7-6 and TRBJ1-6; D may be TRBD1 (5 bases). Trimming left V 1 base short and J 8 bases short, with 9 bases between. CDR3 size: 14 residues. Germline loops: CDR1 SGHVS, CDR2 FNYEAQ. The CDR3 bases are TGTGCCAGCAGCTTAGGTACAGGTTATTCACCCCTCCACTTT. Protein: CASSLGTGYSPLHF.

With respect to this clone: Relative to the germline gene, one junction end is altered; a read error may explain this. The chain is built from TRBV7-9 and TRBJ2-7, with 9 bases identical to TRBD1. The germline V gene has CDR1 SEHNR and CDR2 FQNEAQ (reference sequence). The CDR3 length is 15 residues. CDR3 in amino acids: CSSSQTGGSGYEQYF. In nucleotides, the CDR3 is TGTTCCAGCAGCCAGACAGGGGGATCTGGCTACGAGCAGTACTTC.

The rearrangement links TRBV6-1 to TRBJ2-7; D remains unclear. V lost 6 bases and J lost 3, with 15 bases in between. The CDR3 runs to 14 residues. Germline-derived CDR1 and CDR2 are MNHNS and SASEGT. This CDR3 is CASSVDTLIYEQYF. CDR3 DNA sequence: TGTGCCAGCAGCGTAGACACCCTGATCTACGAGCAGTACTTC.

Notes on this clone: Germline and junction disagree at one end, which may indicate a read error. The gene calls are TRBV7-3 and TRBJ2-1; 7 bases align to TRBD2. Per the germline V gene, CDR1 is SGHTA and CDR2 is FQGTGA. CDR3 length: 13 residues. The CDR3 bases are TGTGCCAGCAGCTTAACGGGAGGGAGAGAGCTGTTCTTC. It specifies CASSLTGGRELFF.

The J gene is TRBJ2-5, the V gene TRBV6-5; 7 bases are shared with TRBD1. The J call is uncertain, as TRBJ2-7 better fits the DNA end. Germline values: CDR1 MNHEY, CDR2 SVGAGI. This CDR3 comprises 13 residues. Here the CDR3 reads CASSLRQGYEQYF. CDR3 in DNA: TGTGCCAGCAGTTTAAGACAGGGCTACGAGCAGTACTTC.

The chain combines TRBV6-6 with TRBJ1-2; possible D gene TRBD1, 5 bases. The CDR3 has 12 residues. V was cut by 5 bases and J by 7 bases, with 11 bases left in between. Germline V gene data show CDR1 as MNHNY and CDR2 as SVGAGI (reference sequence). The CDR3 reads CASSDLGGGYTF. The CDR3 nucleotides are TGTGCCAGCAGTGACTTGGGGGGTGGCTACACCTTC.

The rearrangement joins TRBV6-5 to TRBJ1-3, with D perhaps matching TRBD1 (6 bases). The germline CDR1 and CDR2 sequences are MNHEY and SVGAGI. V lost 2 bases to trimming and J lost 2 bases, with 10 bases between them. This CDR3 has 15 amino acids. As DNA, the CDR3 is TGTGCCAGCAGTTACAACAGGGATGCTGGAAACACCATATATTTT. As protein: CASSYNRDAGNTIYF.

CDR3 region: CSVEGVHMNTEAFF. The CDR3 DNA follows: TGCAGCGTTGAAGGTGTTCACATGAACACTGAAGCTTTCTTT. V gene TRBV29-1 combines with J gene TRBJ1-1; D is unclear. V was shortened by 1 base and J by 0 bases, with 9 bases between the two germline ends. From germline, CDR1 is SQVTM and CDR2 ANQGSEA. The CDR3 sequence is 14 residues long.

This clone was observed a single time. The CDR3 coding sequence is TGTGCCAGCAGCTATCTCCGGGACAGGGGGTTCTATGAGCAGTTCTTC. Translation gives CASSYLRDRGFYEQFF. The rearrangement uses TRBV28 and TRBJ2-1, with TRBD1 matching 11 bases. The CDR3 is made up of 16 amino acids. V gave up 6 bases and J gave up 8 bases; unmatched junction bases: 12. CDR1 is MDHEN, CDR2 SYDVKM, per germline.

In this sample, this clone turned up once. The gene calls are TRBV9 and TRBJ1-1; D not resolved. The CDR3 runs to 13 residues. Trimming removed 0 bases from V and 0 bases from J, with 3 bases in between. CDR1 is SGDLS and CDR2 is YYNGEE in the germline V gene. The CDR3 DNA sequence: TGTGCCAGCAGCGTAGCTTTGAACACTGAAGCTTTCTTT. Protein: CASSVALNTEAFF.

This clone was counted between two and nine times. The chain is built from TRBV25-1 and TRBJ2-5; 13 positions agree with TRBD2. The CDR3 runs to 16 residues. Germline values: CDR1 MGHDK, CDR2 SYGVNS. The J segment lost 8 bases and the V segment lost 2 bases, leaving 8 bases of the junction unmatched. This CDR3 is CASSEPGLAGVETQYF. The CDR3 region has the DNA TGTGCCAGCAGTGAACCTGGACTAGCGGGAGTTGAAACCCAGTACTTC.

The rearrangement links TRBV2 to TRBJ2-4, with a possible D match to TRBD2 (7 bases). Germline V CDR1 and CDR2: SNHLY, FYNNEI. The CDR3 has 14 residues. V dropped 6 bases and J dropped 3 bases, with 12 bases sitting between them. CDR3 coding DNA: TGTGCCAGCAGCTCAGGGGAGGGCAAAAACATTCAGTACTTC. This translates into CASSSGEGKNIQYF.

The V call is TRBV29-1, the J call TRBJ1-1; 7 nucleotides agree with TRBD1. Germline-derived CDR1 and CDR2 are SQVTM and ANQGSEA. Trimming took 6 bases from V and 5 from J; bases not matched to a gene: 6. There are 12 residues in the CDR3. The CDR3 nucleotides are TGCAGCGTACACAGGGGTGGAACTGAAGCTTTCTTT. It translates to CSVHRGGTEAFF.

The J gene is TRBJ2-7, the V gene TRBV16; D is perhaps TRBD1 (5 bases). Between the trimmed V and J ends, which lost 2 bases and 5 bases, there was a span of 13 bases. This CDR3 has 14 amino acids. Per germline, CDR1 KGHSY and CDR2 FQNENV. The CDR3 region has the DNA TGTGCCAGCAGCCAACTAAGGGGAAGGGACGAGCAGTACTTC. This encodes CASSQLRGRDEQYF.

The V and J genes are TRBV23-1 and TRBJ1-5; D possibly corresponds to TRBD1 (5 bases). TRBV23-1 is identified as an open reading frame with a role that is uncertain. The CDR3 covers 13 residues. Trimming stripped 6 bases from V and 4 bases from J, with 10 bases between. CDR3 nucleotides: TGCGCCAGCAGCCGCGGGGGAAATCAGCCCCAGCATTTT. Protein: CASSRGGNQPQHF.